This T cell receptor (beta chain) was documented in a study of technical replicates of blood from a few donors. Profiled with immunoSEQ multiplex PCR; TCRdb holds only in-frame clones, not every one. The data contain approximately 69,000 clones, nearly 98% of them singletons. Germline V gene sequence: CDR1 MGHRA, CDR2 YSYEKL. The CDR3 is 15 residues long. V shed 4 bases and J shed 1 base, with 13 bases lying between them. The sequencing input was T cells isolated from PBMCs. The source of this sequence is a human donor in good health. V usage is TRBV4-1 and J usage is TRBJ1-1; no reliable D call. CDR3 DNA: TGCGCCAGCAGCCCAATAAGGAGAGCGAACACTGAAGCTTTCTTT. Protein: CASSPIRRANTEAFF.